This is a list of T cell receptor beta chains from one sample in a study of beta chain features in type 1 diabetes. Profiling relied on immunoSEQ multiplex PCR, and the TCRdb table lists in-frame clones only, not all of them. The data show around 330,000 clones, 9.5% to 11% seen once. The specimen sequenced was naive CD4+ T cells from blood. These receptors were obtained from a woman in her twenties or thirties in good health. Each CDR3 is given with its conserved first and last residue. A D gene is named only where the DNA matches it firmly. The size entry is marked missing in some rows and otherwise reads once, few, many or a size class.

j_gene: TRBJ1-2
abundance: NA
d_gene: TRBD1
v_gene: TRBV28
CDR3nt: TGTGCCAGCAGTTTGCTGATACTGGGACAGAACTATGGCTACACCTTC
CDR3aa: CASSLLILGQNYGYTF

j_gene: TRBJ2-1
abundance: few
d_gene: NA
v_gene: TRBV9
CDR3nt: TGTGCCAGCAGCGCCGTCGGGGAGAACAATGAGCAGTTCTTC
CDR3aa: CASSAVGENNEQFF

j_gene: TRBJ2-6
abundance: few
d_gene: NA
v_gene: TRBV9
CDR3nt: TGTGCCAGCAGCGACTACTCTGGGGCCAACGTCCTGACTTTC
CDR3aa: CASSDYSGANVLTF

j_gene: TRBJ1-1
abundance: NA
d_gene: NA
v_gene: TRBV18
CDR3nt: TGTGCCAGCTCACCAAACTCGCGGGGGGCCGACACTGAAGCTTTCTTT
CDR3aa: CASSPNSRGADTEAFF

j_gene: TRBJ2-4
abundance: few
d_gene: NA
v_gene: TRBV9
CDR3nt: TGTGCCAGCAGCGTAGGGGACTGGGCCAAAAACATTCAGTACTTC
CDR3aa: CASSVGDWAKNIQYF

j_gene: TRBJ1-2
abundance: few
d_gene: NA
v_gene: TRBV30
CDR3nt: TGTGCCTGGCTGGAGGGGAATGGCTACACCTTC
CDR3aa: CAWLEGNGYTF

j_gene: TRBJ2-3
abundance: few
d_gene: TRBD2
v_gene: TRBV7-2
CDR3nt: TGTGCCAGCAGCCTCCTCGGGACTAGCGCTCTGGATACGCAGTATTTT
CDR3aa: CASSLLGTSALDTQYF

j_gene: TRBJ2-7
abundance: few
d_gene: TRBD1
v_gene: TRBV6-5
CDR3nt: TGTGCCAGCAGCTTAACCGGGACAGGGGGATACGAGCAGTACTTC
CDR3aa: CASSLTGTGGYEQYF

j_gene: TRBJ2-7
abundance: NA
d_gene: TRBD1
v_gene: TRBV28
CDR3nt: TGTGCCAGCAGCACCGAGACAGGGCGGTACTTC
CDR3aa: CASSTETGRYF

j_gene: TRBJ2-5
abundance: NA
d_gene: TRBD2
v_gene: TRBV4-3
CDR3nt: TGCGCCAGCAGCCAAGATCCGACTAGCGAGGCCCAGTACTTC
CDR3aa: CASSQDPTSEAQYF

j_gene: TRBJ2-7
abundance: NA
d_gene: TRBD1
v_gene: TRBV4-3
CDR3nt: TGCGCCAGCAGCCAAGGTCCGGGACAGGGTACTTACGAGCAGTACTTC
CDR3aa: CASSQGPGQGTYEQYF

j_gene: TRBJ2-1
abundance: few
d_gene: TRBD2
v_gene: TRBV7-2
CDR3nt: TGTGCCAGCAGGAATAAGCGGGAGCTAAGGGGAAATGAGCAGTTCTTC
CDR3aa: CASRNKRELRGNEQFF

j_gene: TRBJ2-3
abundance: few
d_gene: NA
v_gene: TRBV4-3
CDR3nt: TGCGCCAGCAGCCAAGACCCAGTGAGCACAGATACGCAGTATTTT
CDR3aa: CASSQDPVSTDTQYF

j_gene: TRBJ1-1
abundance: few
d_gene: NA
v_gene: TRBV5-5
CDR3nt: TGTGCCAGCAGCGCGGAGAGGGGACTCGCGATGCCTAGCACTGAAGCTTTCTTT
CDR3aa: CASSAERGLAMPSTEAFF

j_gene: TRBJ2-1
abundance: few
d_gene: TRBD1
v_gene: TRBV30
CDR3nt: TGTGCCTGGAGTGCGGACAGGGGATACAATGAGCAGTTCTTC
CDR3aa: CAWSADRGYNEQFF

j_gene: TRBJ2-5
abundance: NA
d_gene: TRBD2
v_gene: TRBV29-1
CDR3nt: TGCAGCGTACCCCTAGCGGGAGACAATGATGAGACCCAGTACTTC
CDR3aa: CSVPLAGDNDETQYF

j_gene: TRBJ2-5
abundance: few
d_gene: NA
v_gene: TRBV7-9
CDR3nt: TGTGCCAGCAGCTTATTTGATCTACAAGAGACCCAGTACTTC
CDR3aa: CASSLFDLQETQYF

j_gene: TRBJ2-3
abundance: NA
d_gene: NA
v_gene: TRBV7-9
CDR3nt: TGTGCCAGCAGCCCCGGCTCGGGACACATCACAGATACGCAGTATTTT
CDR3aa: CASSPGSGHITDTQYF

j_gene: TRBJ2-7
abundance: NA
d_gene: NA
v_gene: TRBV15
CDR3nt: TGTGCCACCAGCAGAGTTGGGCCTGACTACGAGCAGTACTTC
CDR3aa: CATSRVGPDYEQYF

j_gene: TRBJ2-2
abundance: few
d_gene: NA
v_gene: TRBV9
CDR3nt: TGTGCCAGCAGCGTAGCTTCCAACACCGGGGAGCTGTTTTTT
CDR3aa: CASSVASNTGELFF

j_gene: TRBJ2-1
abundance: NA
d_gene: TRBD2
v_gene: TRBV4-2
CDR3nt: TGTGCCAGCAGCCATGGAGCGGGAGGTATGGACTACAATGAGCAGTTCTTC
CDR3aa: CASSHGAGGMDYNEQFF

j_gene: TRBJ2-2
abundance: NA
d_gene: TRBD2
v_gene: TRBV7-2
CDR3nt: TGTGCCAGCAGCTTAGCATCTAGCGGGAACACCGGGGAGCTGTTTTTT
CDR3aa: CASSLASSGNTGELFF

j_gene: TRBJ2-1
abundance: few
d_gene: NA
v_gene: TRBV27
CDR3nt: TGTGCCAGCAGTTTATCGGCTGGCGGCTCCTACAATGAGCAGTTCTTC
CDR3aa: CASSLSAGGSYNEQFF

j_gene: TRBJ2-1
abundance: few
d_gene: TRBD2
v_gene: TRBV14
CDR3nt: TGTGCCAGCAGCAAGGGACTAGACTCCTACAATGAGCAGTTCTTC
CDR3aa: CASSKGLDSYNEQFF

j_gene: TRBJ2-3
abundance: NA
d_gene: TRBD2
v_gene: TRBV7-8
CDR3nt: TGTGCCAGCAGACCGGGACTAGTAACAGATACGCAGTATTTT
CDR3aa: CASRPGLVTDTQYF

j_gene: TRBJ1-5
abundance: NA
d_gene: NA
v_gene: TRBV18
CDR3nt: TGTGCCAGCTCACCAGAGGGAAGCAATCAGCCCCAGCATTTT
CDR3aa: CASSPEGSNQPQHF

j_gene: TRBJ2-1
abundance: NA
d_gene: TRBD2
v_gene: TRBV9
CDR3nt: TGTGCCAGCAGCGTGTCTAGCGGGACTTACAATGAGCAGTTCTTC
CDR3aa: CASSVSSGTYNEQFF

j_gene: TRBJ2-4
abundance: few
d_gene: NA
v_gene: TRBV27
CDR3nt: TGTGCCAGCAGTTTTGAGGGAGCCAAAAACATTCAGTACTTC
CDR3aa: CASSFEGAKNIQYF

j_gene: TRBJ2-6
abundance: NA
d_gene: TRBD2
v_gene: TRBV10-3
CDR3nt: TGTGCCATCAGTGAGTCGTCGGTAGCGGGAGGGTCCGCTCAAGCCAACGTCCTGACTTTC
CDR3aa: CAISESSVAGGSAQANVLTF

j_gene: TRBJ2-5
abundance: NA
d_gene: NA
v_gene: TRBV27
CDR3nt: TGTGCCAGCAGTTTAGGGTCGGGGGATGAGACCCAGTACTTC
CDR3aa: CASSLGSGDETQYF

j_gene: TRBJ2-1
abundance: few
d_gene: NA
v_gene: TRBV7-2
CDR3nt: TGTGCCAGCAGCTTAAACTCTAGATACAATGAGCAGTTCTTC
CDR3aa: CASSLNSRYNEQFF

j_gene: TRBJ2-7
abundance: NA
d_gene: TRBD2
v_gene: TRBV30
CDR3nt: TGTGCCTGGACTAGTTGGGAGGGTATCGAGCAGTACTTC
CDR3aa: CAWTSWEGIEQYF

j_gene: TRBJ2-1
abundance: NA
d_gene: TRBD1
v_gene: TRBV6-5
CDR3nt: TGTGCCAGCAGTTTGGGACAGGGGTCCTACAATGAGCAGTTCTTC
CDR3aa: CASSLGQGSYNEQFF

j_gene: TRBJ2-7
abundance: NA
d_gene: TRBD1
v_gene: TRBV18
CDR3nt: TGTGCCAGCTCACAGGGGACAGGGGGCCCCTACGAGCAGTACTTC
CDR3aa: CASSQGTGGPYEQYF

j_gene: TRBJ2-7
abundance: NA
d_gene: NA
v_gene: TRBV5-6
CDR3nt: TGTGCCAGCAGCTTAACGGGAGTGGAATACTTC
CDR3aa: CASSLTGVEYF

j_gene: TRBJ2-1
abundance: NA
d_gene: TRBD2
v_gene: TRBV7-3
CDR3nt: TGTGCCAGCAGCCCAGCCGGGACTAGCGGCGGGAAGTTCTTC
CDR3aa: CASSPAGTSGGKFF

j_gene: TRBJ2-7
abundance: few
d_gene: NA
v_gene: TRBV28
CDR3nt: TGTGCCAGCAGTTACGGGGGTGGAACCTACGAGCAGTACTTC
CDR3aa: CASSYGGGTYEQYF

j_gene: TRBJ1-1
abundance: NA
d_gene: TRBD1
v_gene: TRBV5-1
CDR3nt: TGCGCCAGCAGCTTAACAGGGGCCATGAACACTGAAGCTTTCTTT
CDR3aa: CASSLTGAMNTEAFF

j_gene: TRBJ2-5
abundance: NA
d_gene: TRBD2
v_gene: TRBV5-1
CDR3nt: TGCGCCAGCAGCCCTGGTCCGGGACTAGCGGAAGAGACCCAGTACTTC
CDR3aa: CASSPGPGLAEETQYF

j_gene: TRBJ1-1
abundance: NA
d_gene: TRBD1
v_gene: TRBV4-2
CDR3nt: TGTGCCAGCAGCCAAGATTTGCAGGGGGCGCGTGAAGCTTTCTTT
CDR3aa: CASSQDLQGAREAFF